These T cell receptor beta chains were read from a single sample in a study. One entry per CDR3 protein results from TCRdb running MiXCR on the RT-PCR reads. This sample has almost 700,000 distinct CDR3 sequences, with approximately 14% found just once. The material sequenced was memory CD4+ T cells from blood. The origin of the receptors is a female donor in good health, serving as a healthy control. Both conserved end residues are part of each CDR3. D genes are given only for firm matches. The listing skips clone size in some rows; elsewhere it reads once, few, many or a size class.

>TRBV7-2|15|TRBJ2-7|.|many
TGTGCCAGCAGCTTTGGTGGACGAAGCTCCTACGAGCAGTACTTC
CASSFGGRSSYEQYF
>TRBV29-1|12|TRBJ2-5|.|many
TGCAGCGTTGCCGACTCTCCCGAAACCCAGTACTTC
CSVADSPETQYF
>TRBV15|15|TRBJ2-7|.|few
TGTGCCACCAGCAGAGCGGAGGGTGGTAACTACGAGCAGTACTTC
CATSRAEGGNYEQYF
>TRBV10-3|12|TRBJ1-2|TRBD1|.
TGTGCCATCCGGGGACAGGACTATGGCTACACCTTC
CAIRGQDYGYTF
>TRBV10-3|17|TRBJ2-3|TRBD2|.
TGTGCCACCAATCCAACGACTAGCGGGAGGCGAACGGATACGCAGTATTTT
CATNPTTSGRRTDTQYF
>TRBV20-1|12|TRBJ1-5|.|few
TGCAGTGCAACTCGAATCAATCAGCCCCAGCATTTT
CSATRINQPQHF
>TRBV5-6|16|TRBJ2-1|.|few
TGTGCCAGCAGCTTAGCGGCTTCGCTCTCCTACAATGAGCAGTTCTTC
CASSLAASLSYNEQFF
>TRBV12-3/TRBV12-4|11|TRBJ2-7|TRBD1|.
TGTGCCAGCAGTTACAGGGGTGAGCAGTACTTC
CASSYRGEQYF
>TRBV28|14|TRBJ2-5|.|few
TGTGCCAGCAGTACCACGGGGGCAGGGGAGACCCAGTACTTC
CASSTTGAGETQYF
>TRBV28|13|TRBJ2-5|.|few
TGTGCCAGCAGCCTCGGACAGCCTGAGACCCAGTACTTC
CASSLGQPETQYF
>TRBV28|16|TRBJ1-4|.|.
TGTGCCAGCAGCCCTCGAGGCAGGGGTTCGGATGAAAAACTGTTTTTT
CASSPRGRGSDEKLFF
>TRBV12-3/TRBV12-4|16|TRBJ1-2|TRBD1|few
TGTGCCAGCAGTCCCGTTACCCCCGGACAGGATTATGGCTACACCTTC
CASSPVTPGQDYGYTF
>TRBV9|16|TRBJ2-1|.|many
TGTGCCAGCAGCGTAGGGGGCGGGAACTCCTACAATGAGCAGTTCTTC
CASSVGGGNSYNEQFF
>TRBV20-1|13|TRBJ2-7|.|.
TGCAGTGCTTACCGGGACGGGCCCTACGAGCAGTACTTC
CSAYRDGPYEQYF
>TRBV6-1|13|TRBJ1-2|TRBD1|.
TGTGCCAGCATGCCCGGACAGGGACCAAACTACACCTTC
CASMPGQGPNYTF
>TRBV29-1|12|TRBJ2-1|.|.
TGCAGCGCCTCGGGACCCTCAGATGAGCAGTTCTTC
CSASGPSDEQFF